These 25 T cell receptor beta chains originate from one sample sequenced in a study of beta chain features in type 1 diabetes. The investigators reverse transcribed all of the isolated RNA, so they sequenced expressed TCRB transcripts. Method: immunoSEQ multiplex PCR; TCRdb's copy keeps in-frame clones and lacks some. The repertoire consists of around 340,000 clones, with roughly a fifth occurring once and the leading ten covering 0.035% to 0.05%. The sequenced sample was naive CD4+ T cells from blood. Receptors originate from a woman aged 18-29 years in good health.

There are a few counts of this clone. This chain's CDR3 is CASSPTGETRYTF. CDR3 coding DNA: TGTGCCAGCTCCCCAACAGGGGAGACTCGCTACACCTTC. The chain uses TRBV18 and TRBJ1-2, with TRBD1 identical over 7 bases. The CDR3 is 13 residues long. V trimming: 6 bases; J trimming: 9 bases; junction bases outside the gene matches: 10. CDR1 and CDR2 (germline): KGHSH, LQKENI.

The CDR3 loop reads CASSSTRNTEAFF. The CDR3 DNA follows: TGTGCCAGCAGCTCAACGCGGAACACTGAAGCTTTCTTT. The rearrangement links TRBV7-6 to TRBJ1-1, with unresolved D. CDR3 size: 13 residues. Germline loops: CDR1 SGHVS, CDR2 FNYEAQ. V was cut by 4 bases and J by 1 base, with 7 bases left in between.

The V and J genes are TRBV7-6 and TRBJ2-3, with 9 bases matching TRBD1. Germline trimming cut 4 bases from V and 4 bases from J; bases unmatched to any gene: 6. Germline V gene data show CDR1 as SGHVS and CDR2 as FNYEAQ. The CDR3 extends over 15 amino acids. The CDR3 sequence is CASSSGQGNADTQYF. The CDR3 nucleotides read TGTGCCAGCAGCTCCGGACAGGGGAACGCAGATACGCAGTATTTT.

The chain combines TRBV27 with TRBJ2-1, with 7 bases lining up with TRBD2. The germline CDR1 and CDR2 sequences are MNHEY and SMNVEV (reference sequence). The CDR3 has 15 residues. Losses at the gene ends were 2 bases for V and 10 bases for J; bases not matched to a gene: 11. CDR3 residues: CASSLRGTKAREQFF. The CDR3 DNA reads TGTGCCAGCAGTTTACGCGGGACTAAGGCCAGGGAGCAGTTCTTC.

The chain combines TRBV5-4 with TRBJ1-2; D not resolved. V shed 4 bases and J shed 1 base, with 11 bases lying between them. Germline lookup yields CDR1 SGHNT and CDR2 YYREEE (reference sequence). The CDR3 is 14 amino acids. CDR3 sequence reads: CASSVPGGNYGYTF. The CDR3 region has the DNA TGTGCCAGCAGCGTGCCCGGTGGTAACTATGGCTACACCTTC.

This clone was picked up a small number of times. This chain's CDR3 is CADERNFYRATNYGYTF. The CDR3 bases are TGTGCCGATGAAAGGAACTTCTACAGGGCAACAAACTATGGCTACACCTTC. The chain has TRBV30 and TRBJ1-2; D perhaps matches TRBD1 (6 bases). Trimming left V 8 bases short and J 2 bases short, with 27 bases between. The CDR3 runs to 17 residues. Germline CDR1 and CDR2: GTSNPN and SVGIG (reference sequence).

The chain carries TRBV5-1 and TRBJ2-7; D may be TRBD1 (5 bases). Germline CDR1 and CDR2: SGHRS and YFSETQ. This CDR3 has 13 residues. V was pared by 3 bases and J by 3 bases, with 10 bases between. CDR3 sequence: CASSSAQGYEQYF. The CDR3 nucleotides read TGCGCCAGCAGCTCAGCCCAGGGCTACGAGCAGTACTTC.

The CDR3 coding sequence is TGCGCCAGCAGCCCCGGACATACCTCTGGAAACACCATATATTTT. Amino acid sequence: CASSPGHTSGNTIYF. J is TRBJ1-3 and V is TRBV5-1; a weak D match, TRBD1 (5 bases). This CDR3 spans 15 amino acids. V lost 4 bases and J 0 bases, leaving 11 bases between the germline ends. Per the germline V gene, CDR1 is SGHRS and CDR2 is YFSETQ.

This chain links TRBV4-1 with TRBJ2-2, with TRBD2 matching 7 bases. J lost 2 bases, V lost 4 bases, and 13 bases had no gene match. The CDR3 loop spans 18 amino acids. In germline, CDR1 is MGHRA, CDR2 YSYEKL. CDR3 region: CASSLSGGRRGNTGELFF. The DNA for the CDR3 is TGCGCCAGCAGCCTTTCGGGCGGGAGACGGGGTAACACCGGGGAGCTGTTTTTT.

This clone was seen a handful of times. The chain links TRBV19 to TRBJ1-2; D remains unclear. The V end lost 8 bases, the J end lost 2 bases, and 6 bases lay between the germline ends. Germline V gene lookup returns CDR1 LNHDA and CDR2 SQIVND (reference sequence). The CDR3 is made up of 11 amino acids. The CDR3 sequence is CASQQNYGYTF. CDR3 sequence (DNA): TGTGCCAGTCAACAGAACTATGGCTACACCTTC.

This clone was observed a few times. The V gene is TRBV29-1, the J gene TRBJ2-5; a possible D gene is TRBD1 (6 bases). The CDR3 covers 12 residues. The germline CDR1 and CDR2 sequences are SQVTM and ANQGSEA. CDR3 DNA sequence: TGCAGTGGCGTAGGACAGCAAGAGACCCAGTACTTC. Translation: CSGVGQQETQYF.

This clone has just a few counts. The chain is built from TRBV6-5 and TRBJ2-7; a weak D match, TRBD2 (6 bases). The germline V gene encodes CDR1 MNHEY and CDR2 SVGAGI. Trimming pared 2 bases from V and 3 bases from J, leaving 17 bases between. CDR3 length: 16 residues. The CDR3 DNA follows: TGTGCCAGCAGTTACGGTAGGCCGGGACTTTTCTACGAGCAGTACTTC. The encoded protein is CASSYGRPGLFYEQYF.

The CDR3 sequence is CASSPAGDNEQFF. CDR3 in DNA: TGCGCCAGCAGCCCAGCGGGGGACAATGAGCAGTTCTTC. This chain uses TRBV5-1 with TRBJ2-1, with TRBD2 identical over 8 bases. The V and J ends lost 4 bases and 5 bases, in that order; junction bases with no gene match: 2. The length of the CDR3 is 13 residues. The germline CDR1 and CDR2 sequences are SGHRS and YFSETQ.

This clone turned up a few times. Other DNA sequences in the sample encode the same CDR3. This chain uses TRBV5-1 with TRBJ2-5; 9 bases fit TRBD1. J lost 2 bases, V lost 3 bases, and 5 bases had no gene match. CDR3 length: 15 amino acids. Germline V gene data show CDR1 as SGHRS and CDR2 as YFSETQ. CDR3 sequence (DNA): TGCGCCAGCAGCTCGACAGGGGGAACACAAGAGACCCAGTACTTC. Amino acid sequence: CASSSTGGTQETQYF.

There are a few counts of this clone. This chain joins TRBV7-6 and TRBJ2-7, with a possible D match to TRBD2 (6 bases). The CDR3 is 14 residues long. V was clipped by 5 bases and J by 0 bases, with 11 bases between them. The germline V gene has CDR1 SGHVS and CDR2 FNYEAQ. The CDR3 reads CASSPAGSSYEQYF. The CDR3 DNA sequence: TGTGCCAGCAGCCCTGCGGGGAGCTCCTACGAGCAGTACTTC.

This clone was seen a handful of times. V usage is TRBV6-5 and J usage is TRBJ1-2, with D possibly being TRBD1 (5 bases). CDR1 is MNHEY and CDR2 is SVGAGI in the germline V gene. This CDR3 has 12 residues. Trimming pared 6 bases from V and 0 bases from J, leaving 5 bases between. Here the CDR3 reads CASRGPNYGYTF. The CDR3 coding sequence is TGTGCCAGCAGGGGGCCTAACTATGGCTACACCTTC.

The chain couples TRBV30 to TRBJ2-1; TRBD1 matches 12 bases. V was clipped by 2 bases and J by 10 bases; unmatched bases: 6. The CDR3 runs 14 residues. CDR1 is GTSNPN, CDR2 SVGIG, per germline (reference sequence). The CDR3 nucleotides are TGTGCCTGGAGTCCCGGGACAGGGGGCTTGGAGCAGTTCTTC. It is translated as CAWSPGTGGLEQFF.

This chain connects TRBV7-9 to TRBJ2-7, with 14 bases that match TRBD2. This CDR3 spans 16 amino acids. Germline loops: CDR1 SEHNR, CDR2 FQNEAQ (reference sequence). Losses at the gene ends were 4 bases for V and 1 base for J; bases not matched to a gene: 3. The CDR3, as DNA: TGTGCCAGCAGCTCACGGACTAGCGGGAGGTCCTACGAGCAGTACTTC. Residues: CASSSRTSGRSYEQYF.

The CDR3 protein is CASSIDLAGGRRSGANVLTF. The DNA of the CDR3 is TGTGCCAGTAGTATAGACCTAGCGGGAGGGAGGCGTTCTGGGGCCAACGTCCTGACTTTC. This chain links TRBV19 with TRBJ2-6; 12 nucleotides agree with TRBD2. The CDR3 extends over 20 amino acids. CDR1 LNHDA and CDR2 SQIVND come from the germline V gene (reference sequence). V shed 0 bases, J shed 1 base, and the junction held 7 bases outside the gene matches.

Details on this clone: The identical CDR3 is also encoded by other nucleotide sequences in the sample. The chain is built from TRBV7-9 and TRBJ1-2, with 9 bases identical to TRBD1. V trimming: 1 base; J trimming: 8 bases; junction bases outside the gene matches: 5. In germline, CDR1 is SEHNR, CDR2 FQNEAQ (reference sequence). The CDR3 extends over 14 amino acids. The CDR3 DNA reads as TGTGCCAGCAGCTTAGGGGGACAGGGTGGCGGCTACACCTTC. This gives the protein CASSLGGQGGGYTF.

This clone has only a few counts. The chain combines TRBV2 with TRBJ1-5; possible D gene TRBD1, 5 bases. Trimming left V 2 bases short and J 1 base short, with 12 bases between. The length of the CDR3 is 16 residues. The germline V gene has CDR1 SNHLY and CDR2 FYNNEI. This CDR3 reads CASSEMSGRSNQPQHF. The CDR3 coding sequence is TGTGCCAGCAGTGAAATGTCAGGGCGAAGCAATCAGCCCCAGCATTTT.

This clone was picked up a small number of times. The chain employs TRBV30 and TRBJ1-2; no firm D call. The CDR3 extends over 12 amino acids. The V and J ends lost 3 bases and 2 bases respectively, with 7 bases between them. The germline V gene encodes CDR1 GTSNPN and CDR2 SVGIG (reference sequence). The CDR3 loop is CAWRTVNYGYTF. CDR3 in DNA: TGTGCCTGGAGAACAGTGAACTATGGCTACACCTTC.

The chain joins TRBV6-5 to TRBJ2-1, with 11 bases that match TRBD2. Trimming removed 2 bases from V and 4 bases from J; junction bases left unmatched: 4. Per the germline V gene, CDR1 is MNHEY and CDR2 is SVGAGI. This CDR3 comprises 16 residues. CDR3: CASSYGASGGYNEQFF. CDR3 DNA: TGTGCCAGCAGTTACGGGGCTAGCGGGGGGTACAATGAGCAGTTCTTC.

This clone was picked up a small number of times. Other DNA sequences of this sample code for an identical CDR3. CDR3 coding DNA: TGCGCCAGCAGCAGTCGACTAGCGGGGCAAGAGACCCAGTACTTC. Its translation: CASSSRLAGQETQYF. V is TRBV5-1 and J is TRBJ2-5; 11 nucleotides line up with TRBD2. This CDR3 region has 15 residues. The V and J ends lost 4 bases and 2 bases, in that order; junction bases with no gene match: 4. Germline CDR1 reads SGHRS; CDR2 reads YFSETQ. The whole variable domain, remainder taken from reference TRBV5-1 and TRBJ2-5, is KAGVTQTPRYLIKTRGQQVTLSCSPISGHRSVSWYQQTPGQGLQFLFEYFSETQRNKGNFPGRFSGRQFSNSRSEMNVSTLELGDSALYLCASSSRLAGQETQYFGPGTRLLVL.

The chain joins TRBV9 to TRBJ2-7, with 15 positions matching TRBD2. J lost 3 bases, V lost 3 bases, and 4 bases had no gene match. This CDR3 contains 16 residues. The V gene's germline CDR1 is SGDLS and CDR2 YYNGEE. The CDR3 DNA reads TGTGCCAGCAGCGCGGGACTAGCGGGGGGCTTCTACGAGCAGTACTTC. It yields the protein CASSAGLAGGFYEQYF.